These 7 T cell receptor beta chains were all obtained from the same sample, sequenced in a study of cytomegalovirus exposure and HLA in healthy donors. Use of 60 Vbeta and 13 Jbeta primers characterized the PCR. Sequencing was performed with immunoSEQ multiplex PCR; in TCRdb, only in-frame clones are kept and a portion is missing. The sample has 150,000 to 200,000 clones. The material sequenced was PBMCs. The source is a woman aged 55-70 years in good health and CMV-seronegative.

The V gene is TRBV10-3, the J gene TRBJ2-2; D might be TRBD1 (6 bases). Germline lookup yields CDR1 ENHRY and CDR2 SYGVKD. The CDR3 covers 15 residues. With 6 bases removed from V and 4 bases from J, the gap between germline ends came to 15 bases. For the CDR3, the DNA is TGTGCCATCAGCGGACCAGGGGTGAGCACCGGGGAGCTGTTTTTT. It codes for CAISGPGVSTGELFF.

V is TRBV29-1 and J is TRBJ1-1; 9 bases are a match to TRBD1. The length of the CDR3 is 14 residues. Per germline, CDR1 SQVTM and CDR2 ANQGSEA. V lost 5 bases and J lost 4; bases outside the gene matches: 8. The CDR3 loop reads CSVRLGTGITEAFF. The DNA for the CDR3 is TGCAGCGTTAGGCTCGGGACAGGGATCACTGAAGCTTTCTTT. Full variable domain (outside the CDR3, taken from reference TRBV29-1 and TRBJ1-1): SAVISQKPSRDICQRGTSLTIQCQVDSQVTMMFWYRQQPGQSLTLIATANQGSEATYESGFVIDKFPISRPNLTFSTLTVSNMSPEDSSIYLCSVRLGTGITEAFFGQGTRLTVV.

This chain links TRBV10-3 with TRBJ2-5, with unresolved D. Germline V CDR1 and CDR2: ENHRY, SYGVKD. The CDR3 spans 13 residues. Between the trimmed V and J ends, which lost 11 bases and 2 bases, there was a span of 15 bases. As DNA, the CDR3 is TGTGCCGCACAACACCCCTTACAAGAGACCCAGTACTTC. Translation: CAAQHPLQETQYF.

The V call is TRBV19, the J call TRBJ1-2; 9 nucleotides line up with TRBD1. The CDR3 extends over 16 amino acids. With 5 bases clipped from V and 1 base from J, the junction kept 8 bases outside the gene matches. Germline values: CDR1 LNHDA, CDR2 SQIVND (reference sequence). The CDR3 DNA reads as TGTGCCAGTAGTGACAGGGGGACCATGTATAACTATGGCTACACCTTC. Its protein is CASSDRGTMYNYGYTF.

V and J are TRBV6-5 and TRBJ1-4; TRBD1 is a possible D gene (5 bases). Germline CDR1 and CDR2: MNHEY and SVGAGI. The CDR3 extends over 15 amino acids. Between the trimmed V and J ends, which lost 0 bases and 5 bases, there was a span of 10 bases. The CDR3 bases are TGTGCCAGCAGTTACTCGGGGGGACCGAATGAAAAACTGTTTTTT. The encoded protein is CASSYSGGPNEKLFF.

V gene TRBV18 combines with J gene TRBJ2-6, with unresolved D. The CDR3 is made up of 17 amino acids. V was shortened by 3 bases and J by 0 bases, with 12 bases between the two germline ends. Germline V lookup: CDR1 KGHSH, CDR2 LQKENI. Written as DNA, the CDR3 is TGTGCCAGCTCACCGAGGCCATCTACCTCTGGGGCCAACGTCCTGACTTTC. This gives the protein CASSPRPSTSGANVLTF.

The rearrangement joins TRBV5-6 to TRBJ2-1; D is ambiguous. Germline CDR1 reads SGHDT; CDR2 reads YYEEEE. CDR3 length equals 12 residues. V dropped 0 bases and J dropped 12 bases, with 10 bases sitting between them. This CDR3 reads CASSLGRNRQFF. Written as DNA, the CDR3 is TGTGCCAGCAGCTTGGGTCGTAATAGGCAGTTCTTC.